The rows below give T cell receptor beta chains drawn from one sample of a study of T cell responses to AZD1222 COVID-19 vaccine. Repertoires were generated with immunoSEQ multiplex PCR, while TCRdb's copy carries only in-frame clones and drops some. Of approximately 190,000 clones in the sample, roughly 92% were seen once. The source was peripheral blood, collected on day 0 of AZD1222 vaccination. Receptors originate from an adult in good health. The CDR3 runs from the conserved cysteine through the conserved F or W. The D gene is left open where the match is weak. A clone size is listed for some rows: how often the clone was seen (once, few, many), or a class if it is expanded.

clone_size,v_call,d_call,j_call,cdr3_aa,cdr3_nt
.,TRBV5-1,TRBD1,TRBJ2-1,CASSLGQGTYNEQFF,TGCGCCAGCAGCCTAGGACAGGGCACCTACAATGAGCAGTTCTTC
.,TRBV24-1,TRBD1,TRBJ1-2,CATSDSSGGLGYGYTF,TGTGCCACCAGTGACTCCTCAGGGGGCTTGGGCTATGGCTACACCTTC
.,TRBV5-1,TRBD2,TRBJ2-5,CASSLGLGGGPDQETQYF,TGCGCCAGCAGCTTGGGACTAGGCGGGGGGCCGGACCAAGAGACCCAGTACTTC
.,TRBV5-1,.,TRBJ2-5,CASSRYPGGQETQYF,TGCGCCAGCAGCCGCTACCCAGGGGGGCAAGAGACCCAGTACTTC
.,TRBV2,.,TRBJ1-3,CARGWFSGNTIYF,TGTGCCAGGGGGTGGTTCTCTGGAAACACCATATATTTT
.,TRBV19,.,TRBJ1-2,CASSIGRSYGYTF,TGTGCCAGTAGTATAGGCCGGAGCTATGGCTACACCTTC
.,TRBV7-8,.,TRBJ1-2,CASSLAEADYGYTF,TGTGCCAGCAGCTTAGCCGAGGCAGACTATGGCTACACCTTC
.,TRBV30,.,TRBJ1-2,CAWSPGPGRGGYTF,TGTGCCTGGAGCCCGGGGCCTGGCCGTGGTGGCTACACCTTC
.,TRBV5-4,.,TRBJ2-3,CASSRYREADTQYF,TGTGCCAGCAGCCGGTACAGGGAGGCAGATACGCAGTATTTT
.,TRBV6-5,.,TRBJ1-1,CASSYRGDTEAFF,TGTGCCAGCAGTTACAGGGGAGACACTGAAGCTTTCTTT
.,TRBV5-5,.,TRBJ1-1,CASSSGHGAFF,TGTGCCAGCAGCTCAGGACATGGGGCTTTCTTT
.,TRBV9,.,TRBJ1-3,CASSVKGVGNTIYF,TGTGCCAGCAGCGTAAAAGGAGTCGGAAACACCATATATTTT
.,TRBV6-1,.,TRBJ1-2,CASSEGGSISSGYTF,TGTGCCAGCAGTGAGGGGGGCTCAATCTCATCTGGCTACACCTTC
.,TRBV9,.,TRBJ2-5,CASSVVGRGETQYF,TGTGCCAGCAGCGTAGTTGGCCGAGGGGAGACCCAGTACTTC
.,TRBV4-1,.,TRBJ1-2,CASSTVRAEGGYTF,TGCGCCAGCAGTACGGTCCGGGCGGAGGGTGGCTACACCTTC
.,TRBV5-1,TRBD2,TRBJ2-3,CASSSGGKGDTQYF,TGCGCCAGCAGCAGCGGGGGAAAGGGAGATACGCAGTATTTT
.,TRBV28,TRBD1,TRBJ1-4,CASSFWDRGLGEKLFF,TGTGCCAGCAGTTTCTGGGACAGGGGTTTGGGTGAAAAACTGTTTTTT
.,TRBV6-5,.,TRBJ1-1,CASSLVGNTEAFF,TGTGCCAGCAGCTTAGTAGGGAACACTGAAGCTTTCTTT
.,TRBV19,TRBD1,TRBJ1-5,CASSGTGGFHQPQHF,TGTGCCAGTAGTGGGACAGGGGGTTTCCATCAGCCCCAGCATTTT
.,TRBV15,.,TRBJ1-4,CATSRDRARATNEKLFF,TGTGCCACCAGCAGAGATAGGGCCCGCGCAACTAATGAAAAACTGTTTTTT
once,TRBV5-1,.,TRBJ2-3,CASSLEGWSGTDTQYF,TGCGCCAGCAGCTTGGAGGGCTGGAGTGGCACAGATACGCAGTATTTT
.,TRBV7-3,.,TRBJ1-1,CASSMGGLNTEAFF,TGTGCCAGCAGCATGGGGGGGCTGAACACTGAAGCTTTCTTT
.,TRBV9,.,TRBJ1-1,CASSVDSVGRAFF,TGTGCCAGCAGCGTCGACAGTGTGGGTAGGGCTTTCTTT
.,TRBV29-1,TRBD2,TRBJ2-5,CSVVTSGETQYF,TGCAGCGTTGTGACTAGCGGGGAGACCCAGTACTTC
once,TRBV18,TRBD1,TRBJ1-3,CASSPSTGAGNTIYF,TGTGCCAGCTCACCATCTACAGGGGCGGGAAACACCATATATTTT
.,TRBV5-1,.,TRBJ1-1,CASSLTGRTEAFF,TGCGCCAGCAGCCTGACAGGTCGGACTGAAGCTTTCTTT
.,TRBV29-1,.,TRBJ1-5,CSVVSEGWDSNQPQHF,TGCAGCGTTGTTTCTGAGGGTTGGGATAGCAATCAGCCCCAGCATTTT
few,TRBV3-1/TRBV3-2,.,TRBJ1-4,CASSQDRRVGKELFF,TGTGCCAGCAGCCAAGACAGGCGCGTAGGGAAGGAACTGTTTTTT
.,TRBV3-1/TRBV3-2,.,TRBJ2-5,CASSQVSQETQYF,TGTGCCAGCAGCCAAGTCTCCCAAGAGACCCAGTACTTC
once,TRBV6-2/TRBV6-3,.,TRBJ1-3,CASSWDLGNTIYF,TGTGCCAGCAGCTGGGACTTGGGAAACACCATATATTTT
.,TRBV29-1,.,TRBJ1-1,CSVVPTGMITEAFF,TGCAGCGTTGTACCCACAGGGATGATCACTGAAGCTTTCTTT
.,TRBV27,TRBD1,TRBJ1-5,CASSPGDRLSPQHF,TGTGCCAGCAGTCCTGGGGACAGACTTTCGCCCCAGCATTTT
.,TRBV10-3,TRBD1,TRBJ1-2,CAISDSPGGGYGYTF,TGTGCCATCAGTGACTCGCCAGGGGGAGGGTATGGCTACACCTTC
.,TRBV15,TRBD1,TRBJ2-2,CATSADRPYTGELFF,TGTGCCACCAGCGCGGACAGGCCCTACACCGGGGAGCTGTTTTTT
.,TRBV6-1,.,TRBJ1-4,CASSEGHLSGSNEKLFF,TGTGCCAGCAGTGAAGGGCATCTGTCTGGGTCTAATGAAAAACTGTTTTTT
.,TRBV19,TRBD1,TRBJ1-3,CASSAPGQLYSGNTIYF,TGTGCCAGTAGTGCCCCGGGACAGCTTTACTCTGGAAACACCATATATTTT
.,TRBV6-1,.,TRBJ1-1,CASSEGPGPMNTEAFF,TGTGCCAGCAGTGAAGGGCCGGGACCCATGAACACTGAAGCTTTCTTT